Below, one T cell receptor (beta chain) is given with its context. Its antigen is unidentified. V was trimmed by 3 bases and J by 4 bases, leaving 18 bases between them. The germline gives CDR1 SQVTM, CDR2 ANQGSEA. The CDR3 is 15 residues long. The source of the sample is a study of T cell responses to AZD1222 COVID-19 vaccine. Study conclusions and caveats: Regions 160-218 and 743-854 held dominance among vaccine-associated CD4 TCRs, which spanned spike. Nearly half of spike-specific TCRs reportedly go after variant regions that carry no mutations. Scientists sampled the repertoires only once the peak T cell response had passed.

Timing groups of about 4 and about 12 weeks for second doses were pooled. Clones were sequenced by immunoSEQ multiplex PCR, and TCRdb holds only the in-frame ones, with some missing. The data show roughly 160,000 clones, approximately 87% seen once. This clonotype originated in an adult who received the AZD1222 COVID-19 vaccine. The source material was peripheral blood, sampled 28 days after the second AZD1222 dose. This sequence joins TRBV29-1 and TRBJ1-2, with D hard to call. The CDR3 spells CSVDETVGTLYGYTF. The CDR3 region has the DNA TGCAGCGTTGATGAAACAGTGGGTACTCTCTATGGCTACACCTTC. Based on the CDR3 plus reference TRBV29-1 and TRBJ1-2, the full variable domain is SAVISQKPSRDICQRGTSLTIQCQVDSQVTMMFWYRQQPGQSLTLIATANQGSEATYESGFVIDKFPISRPNLTFSTLTVSNMSPEDSSIYLCSVDETVGTLYGYTFGSGTRLTVV.